The sequence of this T cell receptor beta chain was determined in a study of cytomegalovirus exposure and HLA in healthy donors (dated 2017 in TCRdb). Regarding the study in general: An earlier analysis of approximately 590 of the donors reported approximately 300 Gb of sequence data and around 110 million unique TCR beta sequences from 190 million or so T cells. In a later genetic analysis, genome-wide SNP genotypes for about 55% of the roughly 700 donors were used, and that subset was treated as a discovery cohort. To predict cytomegalovirus infection status, the study brought together high-throughput TCR immunosequencing, statistical association of individual TCRs with disease status, and machine learning. The later analysis used no new phenotypic data to find candidate immune exposures, relying instead on TCR beta sequences and their occurrence across donors. Typing coverage varied by locus: roughly 629-640 donors for A, B, C, DRB1 and DQB1; roughly 500 for DQA1; about 600 for DPA1; roughly 450 for DPB1. In a later analysis, previously published TCR beta repertoires from about 670 donors were re-analyzed and high-resolution HLA genotyping was added so that TCR occurrence patterns could be studied. Alongside the repertoire data, information on donor age, sex, ethnicity and CMV serostatus was compiled. Of the roughly 400 genotyped donors, about 80% fell in the genetic ancestry cluster associated with self-reported Caucasian donors. All discovery cohort repertoires had been generated on a single sequencing platform. Among 398 genotyped donors of the cohort, an average of about 240,000 unique TCR beta nucleotide sequences were sequenced per donor, 15% to 20% of them non-productive. Besides the first cohort of under 700 subjects, a separate validation cohort made up of 120 different subjects was used. An earlier analysis of a few hundred of the donors applied high-throughput TCR beta sequencing to assess whether each TCR beta V gene segment acted as functional or pseudogenic. The study profiled the T cell repertoires of hundreds of subjects by immunosequencing and related them to cytomegalovirus serostatus. Class I and class II HLA loci were covered by the typing at four-digit resolution. Five DR-DQ haplotypes were handled as single units for association and clustering, since linkage in the cohort was strong. An early release covering roughly 580 HLA-typed donors comprised about 300 gigabases of sequencing data and roughly 86 million unique TCR sequences. The aim of the study was to test whether cataloging public T cell receptors could identify signatures of past pathogen exposure.

The junction carries 22 bases between V and J, which are trimmed by 6 bases and 8 bases respectively. The CDR1 and CDR2 encoded by the germline V gene are SGHTA and FQGNSA. The CDR3 covers 15 residues, taking in both the cysteine and the phenylalanine. The retained sequence is limited to the CDR3, 45 bases, with the frame set at the first base. Here is what the overall study found, with its caveats: The authors suggested that the approach could potentially be generalized to other disease states and immunological phenotypes. A cluster of highly shared sequence variants was judged likely to represent a technical artifact of the sequencing pipeline. In a later analysis, some 18,000 TCR beta sequences were associated with specific HLA alleles at a false discovery rate of 0.05. The study listed 150 to 200 TCR beta chains as associated with cytomegalovirus. Some IMGT-functional V segments, including TRBV6-2 and TRBV6-3, could not be distinguished by the 87-base-pair reads and were therefore excluded. Because HLA typing was unavailable for some donors at each locus, only the typed subset was used in association tests. Three of the identified cytomegalovirus-associated TCR beta chains were confirmed in vitro to be specific for cytomegalovirus antigens. A further reported finding was that TCR beta sequences accurately predicted the HLA-A and HLA-B alleles for most subjects in the first cohort. Compared with the approximately 700-donor mean, donors in an Asian-associated ancestry cluster had fewer N-insertions in productive TCRs, according to a later genetic analysis. Presence/absence analyses assumed roughly uniform sequencing depth across donors, an assumption that may not hold. In a later analysis, several top co-occurrence clusters were reported to appear linked to parvovirus B19, influenza, CMV and Epstein-Barr virus. In a later analysis, HLA-associated TCR beta chains were found to be more clonally expanded and to have lower generation probabilities than equally common non-associated chains. According to a later analysis, TCR association rates differed among HLA loci, with DRB1 alleles showing the most associated TCRs and HLA-C alleles showing the fewest. For the cohort, immune exposure information was limited to CMV serostatus. According to a later analysis, most CMV-associated TCR beta chains appeared to be HLA-restricted, and the HLA associations seemed to be driven largely by CMV exposure. In an earlier analysis of under 600 of the donors, most TCR beta V segments were observed in productive rearrangements about 90% or about 30% of the time, broadly matching IMGT annotations. Because counts were too low, seventeen rarely observed V segments, including chromosome 9 orphons, were excluded from the earlier analysis of around 590 of the donors. Only TCR beta chains were sequenced in this cohort, and the absence of alpha or paired-chain data limited detectable features. In a later genetic analysis, a missense DCLRE1C variant was associated with V-gene and J-gene trimming of TCR beta chains, and the association was replicated in an independent cohort. Strong co-occurrence of HLA alleles, especially DR and DQ, made assigning TCR associations to individual alleles difficult. Correlated functional status among segregating V segments might reflect linkage disequilibrium, but an unknown experimental factor could not be ruled out. In both the original and validation cohorts, the classifier was reported to diagnose cytomegalovirus status with high specificity and sensitivity. Across donors, most TCR sequences were observed very rarely, whereas some public TCRs were present in many individuals.

Turning to this clone: The antigen it recognizes is unknown.

The library came from the immunoSEQ multiplex PCR assay. For the multiplex PCR, a mixture combining 60 forward primers for TCR Vbeta segments and 13 reverse primers for TCR Jbeta segments was used. Amplification of the CDR3 region of rearranged TCR beta genes was performed with a multiplex PCR assay on genomic DNA. The amplified TCR beta libraries were sequenced on the Illumina HiSeq System as 87-base-pair reads. Turning to the authors' computational methods: Across the 670 or so repertoires, a later analysis counted 80 million or so unique TCR beta chains, approximately 12 million of which were shared by at least two donors. A nearest-neighbor algorithm error-corrected the raw reads and collapsed the reads into unique sequences, merging closely related sequences to remove PCR and sequencing errors. CDR3 sequences were aligned to IMGT reference sequences to assign V, D and J gene segments. For a sequence to be retained, a match of at least six nucleotides to both a V gene segment and a J gene segment was required. Rearrangements were called productive when the CDR3 lacked stop codons and stayed in frame with V and J; all others were non-productive. CDR3 was defined according to IMGT convention as the region running from the second conserved V-encoded cysteine to the conserved J-encoded phenylalanine. The earlier analysis of approximately 590 of the donors excluded any sequence lacking an unambiguous match to a single V gene segment. In an earlier analysis of almost 600 of the donors, a V segment was called functional when productive rearrangements were above 56.7%, and segregating when the standard deviation between donors exceeded 5%. A statistical classification framework was built to diagnose cytomegalovirus status from the catalog of TCR beta chain sequences. In a later analysis, V and J genes were assigned by comparing TCR nucleotide sequences against IMGT/GENE-DB human TR gene sequences. The TCRdist pipeline was used in a later analysis to assign CDR3 sequences and most-parsimonious VDJ recombination scenarios. In a later analysis, each TCR beta chain was defined by its CDR3 amino acid sequence together with its V-gene family, and reads lacking a unique V-gene family were excluded. A later analysis removed 500 to 650 highly shared, low-generation-probability nucleotide sequences to deal with suspected cross-contamination and a sequencing artifact. In a later analysis, a clonal expansion index was calculated for each public chain from normalized within-repertoire ranks of inferred template counts. In a later analysis, generation probabilities were computed with a VDJ recombination model fitted to out-of-frame rearrangements, and the resulting probabilities were checked against IGoR. A later analysis scored TCR-TCR, TCR-HLA and TCR-CMV co-occurrence with hypergeometric tests, applying a repertoire-size bias correction to TCR pairs. A later analysis estimated false discovery rates by permuting HLA or CMV assignments 20 times. In a later analysis, co-occurring TCRs were grouped using DBSCAN, with TCRdist sequence similarity added in when clustering inside HLA-allele-positive subsets. Repertoires with fewer than 30,000 or more than 120,000 public chains were left out of co-occurrence clustering, as were about 5 repertoires with anomalous nucleotide sharing. Not all clones reach the TCRdb copy of this immuneACCESS table, which keeps in-frame sequences only. Checked studies attribute under half of the gap to unresolved V genes and leave the rest unexplained. The V and J calls and the clone size are those of that table, but D and trimming were determined from the DNA. This sample's records show under 90,000 clones. The ten largest clones represent over 15% of the sample.

The cohort consisted of 650 to 850 healthy bone marrow donors. Cohort members were all nominally healthy when sampled, although unrecorded immune exposures were likely present. The donor was CMV seropositive and belonged to the group of 250 to 300 seropositive cohort members. A peripheral blood sample was provided by each donor, and peripheral blood mononuclear cells were used for TCR beta sequencing. The Qiagen DNeasy Blood Extraction Kit was used to extract genomic DNA from the blood cell samples. Sequencing was carried out using PBMCs. Rearrangement joined TRBV7-2 to TRBJ1-2; matching of 6 bases hints at TRBD1 as the D gene. The TCR originated in a man over 45 in good health and CMV-seropositive. In nucleotide form, the sequence is TGTGCCAGCAGAAGGCAGTCCGGTCAGGGGTACGGCTACACCTTC. It codes for CASRRQSGQGYGYTF. Full variable domain (CDR3 extended with the reference TRBV7-2 and TRBJ1-2 proteins): GAGVSQSPSNKVTEKGKDVELRCDPISGHTALYWYRQSLGQGLEFLIYFQGNSAPDKSGLPSDRFSAERTGGSVSTLTIQRTQQEDSAVYLCASRRQSGQGYGYTFGSGTRLTVV.